The sequence of this T cell receptor (beta chain) was determined in a study of shared clonotypes between healthy human individuals (dated by TCRdb to 2018 to 2021). With respect to the entire study: Two women and three men aged 18 to 49 years were included in the cohort. Per donor, three plates each were used for CD4 naive and CD4 memory, two for CD8 naive, and one for CD8 memory. To estimate repertoire size and how much clonotype sharing occurs between individuals, the study deeply sequenced the blood TCR repertoires of about 5 healthy adults. To increase sequencing depth and limit assay-specific biases, different laboratories used diverse techniques to prepare libraries and sequence TCR repertoires. Between about 0.94 and 8.9 billion PBMCs per donor were obtained by leukapheresis.

About this clone: Its target antigen remains unknown. The input lacks base qualities; no much larger clone sits a single base away.

The full study reports these points: Sampling was restricted to blood, and TCR repertoires in tissues likely differ from the TCR repertoires found in blood. Sharing across several donors was observed for roughly 5.4% of naive CD4, about 3.2% of naive CD8, over 2% of memory CD4, and around 0.42% of memory CD8 clonotypes. Pairwise subsampling indicated that sequencing depth was expected to affect the degree of clonotype sharing among donors. Compared with non-shared clonotypes, clonotypes shared by all four sorted-subset donors had higher generation probabilities. Because the study included only a small number of donors, the genetic and exposure-history diversity represented was limited. Rarefaction of sorted-subset datasets indicated incomplete sequencing despite the large sequencing depth. Estimated clonotype richness was generally larger for naive than for memory subsets.

Donors were healthy HIV-negative adults with no recently reported acute infections or vaccinations. Every donor was a Caucasian adult living in Nashville, Tennessee, USA. CD4+ T cells were enriched by magnetic negative selection, after which naive cells were positively selected on CD45RA and the negative fraction was taken as the memory subset. After blood collection by leukapheresis, PBMCs were isolated using Ficoll-Histopaque density gradient centrifugation and then cryopreserved in the vapor phase of liquid nitrogen. Analytical flow cytometry was used to check the purity and quantity of every magnetically sorted T cell population. Each sorted fraction had its genomic DNA isolated and then quantified by UV absorbance on a Nanodrop 2000c. The germline V gene encodes CDR1 SGHKS and CDR2 YYEKEE (reference sequence). Clipping removes 4 bases from V and 7 bases from J, with 8 as the unmatched junction base count. Spanning cysteine to phenylalanine, the CDR3 consists of 14 amino acids. Left in the record is the CDR3 DNA by itself, 42 bases read in frame from the first base.

Using the deep immunoSEQ assay, multiplex PCR amplified TCR CDR3 regions from genomic DNA. Genomic DNA extracted from each cell subset was distributed evenly over all wells of several immunoSEQ 96-well plates, and each plate served as one replicate. Each replicate PCR for sorted subsets received approximately 220 ng genomic DNA, equal to tens of thousands of T cell genomes. The purified libraries were quantified using a Qubit 3.0 fluorometer, sized with a Bioanalyzer 2100, and then quantified again using the KAPA Library Quantification kit. Each immunoSEQ 96-well plate was sequenced on its own single-read 150-cycle Illumina NextSeq 550 flow cell. Regarding the original processing steps: The immunoSEQ output contained only junctional sequences without quality scores, so filtering could not match that applied to full-length reads. Sequences were annotated with PyIR, a Python wrapper for IgBLAST v1.9, using IMGT germline references to assign V/J genes and CDR3. Any read was removed if the V/J assignment was weak (E-value above 1e-6), the CDR3 was missing, or the read contained stop codons, out-of-frame junctions, or ambiguous translated residues. V3J clonotypes were defined as sequences sharing an identical inferred V gene, J gene, and CDR3 amino acid sequence. The percentage overlap between two repertoires was calculated by dividing the number of shared unique clonotypes by the size of the smaller repertoire. RTK rarefaction, the Chao1 estimator, and Recon v2.1 estimates of unobserved clonotypes were used to assess repertoire richness. For all TCRbeta clonotypes obtained by the gDNA method from a handful of donors, generation probabilities were computed with OLGA. The source is immuneACCESS, and TCRdb retained only in-frame sequences with V and J called. Part of the clones is not carried over; for the studies checked, unresolved V genes explain less than half of this, and the remainder is unexplained. V and J calls and clone size are as listed in that table; D and trimming were resolved from the DNA. The sample records 2 million to 3 million clones, roughly 93% of which are singletons. Together, the top ten hold approximately 0.37% of the sample.

The receptor chain draws on TRBV5-5 and TRBJ1-1; a stretch of 9 junction bases matches TRBD1. The sequenced sample was naive CD4+ T cells from PBMCs. This specimen's cell subset or site label, per the study, means: CD45RA+ positively selected. The receptor was derived from a man between 18 and 35 years old in good health. Some clones in this sample may be carry-over from other donors' samples. The DNA sequence is TGTGCCAGCAGCGTTGGACAGGGGCCCCTTGAAGCTTTCTTT. This sequence encodes CASSVGQGPLEAFF.